These 18 T cell receptor beta chains originate from one sample sequenced in a study of cytomegalovirus exposure and HLA in healthy donors. This PCR relied on a set of 60 Vbeta primers and 13 Jbeta primers. The table came from immunoSEQ multiplex PCR; TCRdb's copy has only in-frame clones and leaves some out. The sample yields about 110,000 clones, more than 60% seen once. The material sequenced was PBMCs. All receptors derive from a young man in good health and CMV-seropositive.

This chain uses TRBV7-9 with TRBJ2-6; perhaps TRBD1 as D (6 bases). This CDR3 contains 16 residues. The V gene's germline CDR1 is SEHNR and CDR2 FQNEAQ (reference sequence). Trimming shortened V by 5 bases and J by 1 base, and 12 bases separated the two germline ends. Written as DNA, the CDR3 is TGTGCCAGCAGCCTCGGACAGCTATCTGGGGCCAACGTCCTGACTTTC. Amino acids: CASSLGQLSGANVLTF.

This chain uses TRBV4-2 with TRBJ1-1; maybe TRBD1 (6 bases). The CDR3 spans 18 residues. Germline V gene lookup returns CDR1 LGHNA and CDR2 YNFKEQ. Deletions cut 0 bases from V and 5 bases from J, with 22 bases between. CDR3 coding DNA: TGTGCCAGCAGCCAAGAACCCCACGCGTACAGGGAGGGGACTGAAGCTTTCTTT. It yields the protein CASSQEPHAYREGTEAFF.

The table lists this clone with many counts. Distinct nucleotide sequences in the sample also encode this CDR3. This chain connects TRBV7-9 to TRBJ1-2; D ambiguous. The V gene lost 1 base and the J gene lost 0 bases, with 9 bases spanning the gap. The length of the CDR3 is 15 residues. Germline V gene lookup returns CDR1 SEHNR and CDR2 FQNEAQ (reference sequence). The DNA for the CDR3 is TGTGCCAGCAGCTTAGTCCAGGCAACTAACTATGGCTACACCTTC. Its protein product is CASSLVQATNYGYTF.

V and J are TRBV29-1 and TRBJ2-7; D may be TRBD1 (6 bases). The CDR3 is made up of 12 amino acids. V lost 6 bases to trimming and J lost 6 bases, with 15 bases between them. Germline-derived CDR1 and CDR2 are SQVTM and ANQGSEA. CDR3 amino acids: CSVRTDLVEQYF. The CDR3, as DNA: TGCAGCGTAAGGACAGATCTGGTCGAGCAGTACTTC.

In nucleotides, the CDR3 is TGTGCCAGCAGCTTGGTGGGGGGGACGGCCTACGAGCAGTACTTC. Translated, it gives CASSLVGGTAYEQYF. V gene TRBV5-5 combines with J gene TRBJ2-7; 7 nucleotides match TRBD2. V gave up 0 bases and J gave up 2 bases; unmatched junction bases: 5. The germline V gene has CDR1 SGHKS and CDR2 YYEKEE (reference sequence). The CDR3 contains 15 residues.

The chain links TRBV19 to TRBJ2-2; D is perhaps TRBD1 (6 bases). This CDR3 spans 13 amino acids. V shed 6 bases and J shed 4 bases, with 9 bases lying between them. Germline values: CDR1 LNHDA, CDR2 SQIVND (reference sequence). The CDR3: CASRTGSTGELFF. The CDR3 nucleotides are TGTGCCAGTAGAACAGGGAGCACCGGGGAGCTGTTTTTT.

The chain uses TRBV25-1 and TRBJ1-2, with 9 bases aligning to TRBD1. The CDR3 consists of 15 residues. CDR1 MGHDK and CDR2 SYGVNS come from the germline V gene. With 1 base clipped from V and 8 bases from J, the junction kept 8 bases outside the gene matches. The CDR3 is CASSESGTGRFGYTF. CDR3 nucleotide sequence: TGTGCCAGCAGTGAATCAGGGACAGGGCGATTCGGCTACACCTTC.

J is TRBJ1-5 and V is TRBV7-9; 8 bases line up with TRBD1. Trimming at V came to 5 bases and at J to 1 base, leaving 7 bases not matched to a gene. The CDR3 loop spans 16 amino acids. Germline CDR1 is SEHNR and CDR2 is FQNEAQ (reference sequence). DNA of the CDR3: TGTGCCAGCAGCCTCGGACAGGGACGGAGCAATCAGCCCCAGCATTTT. This sequence encodes CASSLGQGRSNQPQHF.

The V and J genes are TRBV11-2 and TRBJ1-1; TRBD1 matches 7 bases. V shed 3 bases and J 6 bases; nucleotides not matched to a gene: 7. The CDR3 runs to 14 residues. Germline V gene lookup returns CDR1 SGHAT and CDR2 FQNNGV. Here the CDR3 reads CASSFTGAVAEAFF. DNA for the CDR3: TGTGCCAGCAGCTTCACAGGGGCTGTCGCTGAAGCTTTCTTT. Variable domain in full (rest from reference TRBV11-2 and TRBJ1-1): EAGVAQSPRYKIIEKRQSVAFWCNPISGHATLYWYQQILGQGPKLLIQFQNNGVVDDSQLPKDRFSAERLKGVDSTLKIQPAKLEDSAVYLCASSFTGAVAEAFFGQGTRLTVV.

As DNA, the CDR3 is TGTGCCAGCAGCCCAGGACAGTATCCCCTCCACTTT. It yields the protein CASSPGQYPLHF. The chain uses TRBV5-6 and TRBJ1-6; maybe TRBD1 (6 bases). Germline V gives CDR1 SGHDT, CDR2 YYEEEE. The CDR3 runs to 12 residues. Between the trimmed V and J ends, which lost 4 bases and 13 bases, there was a span of 12 bases.

As concerns this clone: This sample also contains other DNA sequences that code for the same CDR3. The V call is TRBV15, the J call TRBJ2-3, with 10 bases lining up with TRBD2. This CDR3 comprises 17 residues. Germline assignment: CDR1 LNHNV and CDR2 YYDKDF (reference sequence). The V segment lost 3 bases and the J segment 2 bases; nucleotides outside the gene matches: 8. The CDR3, as DNA: TGTGCCACCAGCAGCCTCGGACTAGCGGACGTCACAGATACGCAGTATTTT. Amino acid sequence: CATSSLGLADVTDTQYF.

The chain is built from TRBV30 and TRBJ2-5; 9 bases are a match to TRBD1. The DNA end is more similar to TRBJ2-7, so the J call may be wrong. The CDR3 sequence is 15 residues long. The germline V gene encodes CDR1 GTSNPN and CDR2 SVGIG (reference sequence). CDR3 region: CAWSVVTGGAYEQYF. CDR3 nucleotide sequence: TGTGCCTGGAGTGTAGTGACAGGGGGTGCCTACGAGCAGTACTTC.

Here the CDR3 reads CASSWGLQETQYF. CDR3 DNA: TGTGCCAGTAGTTGGGGACTCCAAGAGACCCAGTACTTC. This chain uses TRBV19 with TRBJ2-5, with a tentative D call TRBD2 (6 bases). Per germline, CDR1 LNHDA and CDR2 SQIVND (reference sequence). The V and J ends lost 5 bases and 1 base respectively, with 8 bases between them. CDR3 length: 13 residues.

J is TRBJ1-1 and V is TRBV30; TRBD1 matches at 8 bases. This CDR3 has 16 amino acids. V gave up 1 base and J gave up 5 bases; unmatched junction bases: 12. The germline gives CDR1 GTSNPN, CDR2 SVGIG (reference sequence). Written as DNA, the CDR3 is TGTGCCTGGAGTGCGGGGGCCGACAGGGGTTGGACTGAAGCTTTCTTT. This codes for CAWSAGADRGWTEAFF.

V usage is TRBV7-9 and J usage is TRBJ1-2, with no clear D. The CDR3 consists of 14 residues. Trimming took 2 bases from V and 5 from J, leaving 12 bases between them. The germline V gene has CDR1 SEHNR and CDR2 FQNEAQ (reference sequence). CDR3 sequence reads: CASSLPTNWYGYTF. CDR3 sequence (DNA): TGTGCCAGCAGCTTACCGACAAACTGGTATGGCTACACCTTC.

This clone was observed a few times. The V call is TRBV6-6, the J call TRBJ1-2; tentatively, D is TRBD1 (5 bases). CDR1 is MNHNY, CDR2 SVGAGI, per germline (reference sequence). The CDR3 runs to 14 residues. Deletions cut 7 bases from V and 4 bases from J, with 16 bases between. The CDR3: CASTSGGSSYGYTF. The CDR3 nucleotides are TGTGCCAGCACTAGCGGGGGATCGTCCTATGGCTACACCTTC.

The chain employs TRBV11-2 and TRBJ2-7; perhaps TRBD2 as D (5 bases). CDR3 length: 15 amino acids. CDR1 SGHAT and CDR2 FQNNGV come from the germline V gene. V was trimmed by 5 bases and J by 4 bases, leaving 18 bases between them. CDR3 nucleotide sequence: TGTGCCAGCAGCGACTCATCGGGGAATGGGTACGAGCAGTACTTC. Translating gives CASSDSSGNGYEQYF.

This rearrangement joins TRBV18 to TRBJ2-3; 7 bases line up with TRBD1. The germline CDR1 and CDR2 sequences are KGHSH and LQKENI. The CDR3 sequence is 15 residues long. Germline trimming cut 3 bases from V and 1 base from J; bases unmatched to any gene: 4. CDR3: CASSPIGQGTDTQYF. In DNA form, the CDR3 reads TGTGCCAGCTCACCGATAGGACAGGGCACAGATACGCAGTATTTT.